This TCR beta chain was obtained from a study of CD8 T cells in Susac syndrome. The germline V gene encodes CDR1 SEHNR and CDR2 FQNEAQ (reference sequence). CDR3 length: 14 amino acids. V was pared by 2 bases and J by 0 bases, with 7 bases between. Sequencing of TCR beta, carried out with a high-throughput approach, was applied to CD8+ and CD4+ T cells from the blood. The multiple sclerosis control cohort comprised treatment-naive individuals presenting with stable or active relapsing-remitting disease. Purification of the CD8+ and CD4+ T cells relied on negative isolation, and TEMRA cells underwent FACS enrichment. The RNA input was roughly 0.45 to 1 ug, and it was reverse transcribed with random hexamers. The method of amplification for TCR beta CDR3 was immunoSEQ multiplex PCR, covering 54 Vbeta and 13 Jbeta. TCRdb passed the immunoSEQ multiplex PCR reads through MiXCR, listing each CDR3 protein once. Of tens of thousands of distinct CDR3 sequences in the sample, over 90% were seen once.

V is TRBV7-9 and J is TRBJ2-5; no clear D gene. Specimen: CD4+ T cells from PBMCs. This receptor was identified in a human donor with multiple sclerosis. The CDR3 loop reads CASSLFANQETQYF. The CDR3 region has the DNA TGTGCCAGCAGCTTATTCGCGAACCAAGAGACCCAGTACTTC.